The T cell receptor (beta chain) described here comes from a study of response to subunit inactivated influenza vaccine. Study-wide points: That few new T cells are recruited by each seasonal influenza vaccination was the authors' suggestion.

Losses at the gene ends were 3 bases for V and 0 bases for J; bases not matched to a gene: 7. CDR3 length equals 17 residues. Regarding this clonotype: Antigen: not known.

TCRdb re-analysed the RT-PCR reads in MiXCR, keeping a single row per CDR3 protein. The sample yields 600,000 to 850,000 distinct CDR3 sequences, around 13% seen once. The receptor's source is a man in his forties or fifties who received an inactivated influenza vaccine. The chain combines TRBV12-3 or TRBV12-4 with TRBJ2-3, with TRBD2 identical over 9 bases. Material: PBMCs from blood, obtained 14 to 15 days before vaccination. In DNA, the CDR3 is TGTGCCAGCAGTTTTAGGGCGCGGGGGGGGAGCACAGATACGCAGTATTTT. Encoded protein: CASSFRARGGSTDTQYF.